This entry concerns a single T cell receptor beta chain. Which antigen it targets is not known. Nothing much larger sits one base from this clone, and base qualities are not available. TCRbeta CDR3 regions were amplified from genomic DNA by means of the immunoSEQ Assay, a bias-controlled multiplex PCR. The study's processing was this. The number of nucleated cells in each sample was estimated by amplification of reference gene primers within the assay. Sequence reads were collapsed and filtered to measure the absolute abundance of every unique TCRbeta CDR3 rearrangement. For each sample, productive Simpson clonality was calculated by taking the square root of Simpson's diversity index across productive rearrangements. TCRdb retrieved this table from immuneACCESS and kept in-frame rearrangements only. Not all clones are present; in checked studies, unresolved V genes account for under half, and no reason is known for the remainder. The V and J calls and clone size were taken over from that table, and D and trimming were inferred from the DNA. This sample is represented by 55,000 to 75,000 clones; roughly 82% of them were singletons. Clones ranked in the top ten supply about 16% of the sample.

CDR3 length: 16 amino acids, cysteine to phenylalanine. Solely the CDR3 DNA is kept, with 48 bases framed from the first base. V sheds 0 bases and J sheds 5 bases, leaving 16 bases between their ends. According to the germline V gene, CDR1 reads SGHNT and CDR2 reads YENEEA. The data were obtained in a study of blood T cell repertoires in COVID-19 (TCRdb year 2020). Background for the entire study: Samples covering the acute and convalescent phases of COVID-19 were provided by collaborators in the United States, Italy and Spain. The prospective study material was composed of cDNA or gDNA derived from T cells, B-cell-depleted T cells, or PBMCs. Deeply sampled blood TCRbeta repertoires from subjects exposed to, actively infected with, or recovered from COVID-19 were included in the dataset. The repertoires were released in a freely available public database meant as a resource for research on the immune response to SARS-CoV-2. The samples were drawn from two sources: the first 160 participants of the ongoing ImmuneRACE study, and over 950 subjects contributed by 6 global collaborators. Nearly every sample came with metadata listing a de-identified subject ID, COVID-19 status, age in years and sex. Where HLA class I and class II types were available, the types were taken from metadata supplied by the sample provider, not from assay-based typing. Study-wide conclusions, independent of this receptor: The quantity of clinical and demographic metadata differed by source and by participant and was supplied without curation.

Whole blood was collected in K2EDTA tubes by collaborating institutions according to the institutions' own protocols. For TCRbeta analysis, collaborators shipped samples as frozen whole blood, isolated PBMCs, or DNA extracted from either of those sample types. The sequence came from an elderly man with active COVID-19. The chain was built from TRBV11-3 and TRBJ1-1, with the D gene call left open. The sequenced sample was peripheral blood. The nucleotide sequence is TGTGCCAGCAGCTTAGATGGGAGGGATGGAAAGACTGAAGCTTTCTTT. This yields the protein CASSLDGRDGKTEAFF.